The 28 T cell receptor beta chains below were found in one sample sequenced in a study of CD8+CD57+ T cells in acquired aplastic anemia. TCR beta VDJ and CDR3 profiling used genomic DNA as template. MiXCR was run by TCRdb on the reads, yielding one entry per CDR3 protein. Here the sample spans about 48,000 distinct CDR3 sequences, around 69% being singletons. Sequenced material: sorted CD4+, CD8+, or CD8+CD57+ T cells (not recorded which) from PBMCs. Receptor source: a human donor in good health, serving as a control.

This chain joins TRBV15 and TRBJ2-5; the D is unclear. The CDR3 is made up of 13 amino acids. Trimming removed 3 bases at V and 4 bases at J, with 9 bases between. Per the germline V gene, CDR1 is LNHNV and CDR2 is YYDKDF (reference sequence). The DNA for the CDR3 is TGTGCCACCAGCAGCTCTCCAACAGAGACCCAGTACTTC. Residues: CATSSSPTETQYF.

This clonotype was seen once. This chain links TRBV19 with TRBJ1-1; no reliable D call. Per the germline V gene, CDR1 is LNHDA and CDR2 is SQIVND (reference sequence). This CDR3 has 13 amino acids. Trimming left V 4 bases short and J 6 bases short, with 12 bases between. CDR3 region: CASSTKGSPEAFF. Written as DNA, the CDR3 is TGTGCCAGTAGTACGAAAGGAAGCCCTGAAGCTTTCTTT. The entire variable domain, with the rest obtained from reference TRBV19 and TRBJ1-1, is as follows: DGGITQSPKYLFRKEGQNVTLSCEQNLNHDAMYWYRQDPGQGLRLIYYSQIVNDFQKGDIAEGYSVSREKKESFPLTVTSAQKNPTAFYLCASSTKGSPEAFFGQGTRLTVV.

The V call is TRBV7-8, the J call TRBJ2-7, with D perhaps matching TRBD1 or TRBD2 (5 bases each). The CDR3 is 14 amino acids. V was clipped by 6 bases and J by 1 base, with 13 bases between them. CDR1 SGHVS and CDR2 FQNEAQ come from the germline V gene. The DNA of the CDR3 is TGTGCCAGCAGAACGGGGCCAGGTTCCTACGAGCAGTACTTC. Translation gives CASRTGPGSYEQYF.

The chain uses TRBV7-2 and TRBJ2-7; TRBD1 might be the D (6 bases). V lost 3 bases to trimming and J lost 5 bases, with 8 bases between them. The CDR3 length is 12 residues. Per germline, CDR1 SGHTA and CDR2 FQGNSA. The CDR3 region is CASSFTGNEQYF. In DNA, the CDR3 is TGTGCCAGCAGCTTTACAGGGAACGAGCAGTACTTC.

The V and J genes are TRBV7-9 and TRBJ1-2; the D gene is possibly TRBD1 (6 bases). The CDR3 totals 16 residues. The ends were cut back, 5 bases at V and 4 bases at J, with 20 bases in the middle. Germline values: CDR1 SEHNR, CDR2 FQNEAQ (reference sequence). The CDR3 is CASSTDVDSRIYGYTF. Here the CDR3 DNA reads TGTGCCAGCAGCACCGACGTGGACAGCCGGATCTATGGCTACACCTTC. Variable domain in full (rest from reference TRBV7-9 and TRBJ1-2): DTGVSQNPRHKITKRGQNVTFRCDPISEHNRLYWYRQTLGQGPEFLTYFQNEAQLEKSRLLSDRFSAERPKGSFSTLEIQRTEQGDSAMYLCASSTDVDSRIYGYTFGSGTRLTVV.

This clonotype showed up just once. The V call is TRBV7-9, the J call TRBJ2-3; D remains unclear. Germline V gene sequence: CDR1 SEHNR, CDR2 FQNEAQ (reference sequence). The ends were cut back, 3 bases at V and 5 bases at J, with 6 bases in the middle. This CDR3 has 12 amino acids. The CDR3 coding sequence is TGTGCCAGCAGCTTCGTACGAGATACGCAGTATTTT. It yields the protein CASSFVRDTQYF.

This clonotype is categorized as medium-sized (0.01 to 0.1%). The V gene is TRBV19, the J gene TRBJ2-5; D may correspond to TRBD1 or TRBD2 (5 bases each). The V gene lost 3 bases and the J gene lost 7 bases, with 15 bases spanning the gap. From germline, CDR1 is LNHDA and CDR2 SQIVND (reference sequence). The CDR3 sequence is 14 residues long. CDR3 region: CASSISGTEGTQYF. CDR3 coding DNA: TGTGCCAGTAGTATTTCGGGGACCGAGGGGACCCAGTACTTC.

The chain recombines TRBV7-9 with TRBJ2-4; D unclear. Trimming pared 2 bases from V and 5 bases from J, leaving 4 bases between. Germline CDR1 reads SEHNR; CDR2 reads FQNEAQ (reference sequence). The CDR3 totals 12 residues. CDR3 DNA: TGTGCCAGCAGCTTATGGGAAAACATTCAGTACTTC. It yields the protein CASSLWENIQYF.

The rearrangement links TRBV20-1 to TRBJ1-3, with D tentatively TRBD1 (6 bases). This CDR3 has 14 residues. The ends were cut back, 6 bases at V and 0 bases at J, with 12 bases in the middle. Germline V CDR1 and CDR2: DFQATT, SNEGSKA (reference sequence). The CDR3 spells CSATQGNSGNTIYF. Here the CDR3 DNA reads TGCAGTGCCACACAGGGAAACTCTGGAAACACCATATATTTT.

In its sample, this clonotype was seen a few times. The rearrangement uses TRBV2 and TRBJ2-1, with unresolved D. This CDR3 spans 8 amino acids. Germline V CDR1 and CDR2: SNHLY, FYNNEI. Trimming left V 7 bases short and J 8 bases short, with 0 bases between. The CDR3 DNA sequence: TGTGCCAGCAATGAGCAGTTCTTC. This translates into CASNEQFF. The full variable domain, rest sourced from reference TRBV2 and TRBJ2-1, is EPEVTQTPSHQVTQMGQEVILRCVPISNHLYFYWYRQILGQKVEFLVSFYNNEISEKSEIFDDQFSVERPDGSNFTLKIRSTKLEDSAMYFCASNEQFFGPGTRLTVL.

The chain has TRBV12-3 or TRBV12-4 and TRBJ1-2, with D possibly matching TRBD1 (5 bases). V dropped 5 bases and J dropped 9 bases, with 10 bases sitting between them. The CDR3 is 11 residues long. CDR3 in DNA: TGTGCCAGCAGTAACTGGGGCCGCTACACCTTC. Translating gives CASSNWGRYTF.

This clonotype is classed as large. The V gene is TRBV2, the J gene TRBJ1-1; 9 bases fit TRBD1. CDR3 length: 14 residues. CDR1 and CDR2 (germline): SNHLY, FYNNEI. V shed 2 bases, J shed 5 bases, and the junction held 3 bases outside the gene matches. The CDR3 region has the DNA TGTGCCAGCAGTGAAACAGGGGGCGCGACTGAAGCTTTCTTT. The encoded protein is CASSETGGATEAFF.

V and J are TRBV7-8 and TRBJ2-7, with D hard to call. The germline V gene has CDR1 SGHVS and CDR2 FQNEAQ. Between the trimmed V and J ends, which lost 5 bases and 2 bases, there was a span of 10 bases. The CDR3 contains 13 residues. The CDR3 protein is CASSIRIAYEQYF. The CDR3 DNA follows: TGTGCCAGCAGCATTCGGATAGCCTACGAGCAGTACTTC.

The chain is built from TRBV10-1 and TRBJ2-1; 8 bases fit TRBD2. The CDR3 consists of 13 residues. V was clipped by 0 bases and J by 8 bases; unmatched bases: 0. Germline CDR1 is WNHNN and CDR2 is SYGVQD (reference sequence). CDR3: CASSESGLDEQFF. DNA for the CDR3: TGCGCCAGCAGTGAGTCGGGACTAGATGAGCAGTTCTTC.

V is TRBV20-1 and J is TRBJ2-7, with TRBD1 identical over 8 bases. The germline V gene encodes CDR1 DFQATT and CDR2 SNEGSKA (reference sequence). CDR3 length equals 14 residues. Trimming removed 6 bases from V and 4 bases from J; junction bases left unmatched: 11. The CDR3 loop is CSASTGGRGYEQYF. CDR3 nucleotides: TGCAGTGCATCTACAGGGGGACGCGGGTACGAGCAGTACTTC.

CDR3 nucleotide sequence: TGTGCCAGCAGCTTACACCGCACCGGGGAGCTGTTTTTT. As protein: CASSLHRTGELFF. The chain combines TRBV7-3 with TRBJ2-2; no clear D gene. CDR1 is SGHTA, CDR2 FQGTGA, per germline. Trimming shortened V by 2 bases and J by 4 bases, and 5 bases separated the two germline ends. This CDR3 comprises 13 residues.

J is TRBJ1-6 and V is TRBV9, with TRBD1 as a possible D gene (5 bases). Deletions cut 5 bases from V and 5 bases from J, with 14 bases between. CDR3 length equals 15 residues. Germline CDR1 SGDLS, CDR2 YYNGEE. The CDR3 region is CASSDDSRNNSPLHF. CDR3 sequence (DNA): TGTGCCAGCAGTGACGACAGCAGAAATAATTCACCCCTCCACTTT.

The genes are TRBV7-8 and TRBJ1-1, with 10 bases identical to TRBD1. The CDR3 runs to 16 residues. Germline V gives CDR1 SGHVS, CDR2 FQNEAQ. The V and J ends lost 5 bases and 2 bases, in that order; junction bases with no gene match: 8. This chain's CDR3 is CASSLDRGLSNTEAFF. For the CDR3, the DNA is TGTGCCAGCAGCCTCGACAGGGGGCTCTCTAACACTGAAGCTTTCTTT. The full variable domain, in which reference TRBV7-8 and TRBJ1-1 provide the parts outside the CDR3, is GAGVSQSPRYKVAKRGQDVALRCDPISGHVSLFWYQQALGQGPEFLTYFQNEAQLDKSGLPSDRFFAERPEGSVSTLKIQRTQQEDSAVYLCASSLDRGLSNTEAFFGQGTRLTVV.

The rearrangement links TRBV20-1 to TRBJ2-7; D uncertain. V was clipped by 0 bases and J by 7 bases, with 19 bases between them. Germline lookup yields CDR1 DFQATT and CDR2 SNEGSKA (reference sequence). This CDR3 is built from 15 residues. The CDR3 spells CSARDRAWAGGEQYF. The CDR3, as DNA: TGCAGTGCTAGAGATCGGGCCTGGGCAGGTGGTGAGCAGTACTTC.

This chain connects TRBV7-9 to TRBJ2-7; 8 nucleotides align to TRBD1. CDR3 length: 13 amino acids. Per germline, CDR1 SEHNR and CDR2 FQNEAQ (reference sequence). J was trimmed by 4 bases and V by 5 bases; bases with no gene match: 4. The DNA of the CDR3 is TGTGCCAGCAGCGCCTGGACAGGGTACGAGCAGTACTTC. Translating it yields CASSAWTGYEQYF.

The rearrangement links TRBV7-9 to TRBJ1-5; D unclear. CDR3 length: 13 residues. Between the trimmed V and J ends, which lost 5 bases and 0 bases, there was a span of 5 bases. Germline lookup yields CDR1 SEHNR and CDR2 FQNEAQ (reference sequence). The CDR3 nucleotides are TGTGCCAGCAGCACGAATAGCAATCAGCCCCAGCATTTT. It encodes CASSTNSNQPQHF.

Ten or more counts support this clonotype. The rearrangement joins TRBV4-2 to TRBJ1-6; possible D gene TRBD1, 6 bases. The germline CDR1 and CDR2 sequences are LGHNA and YNFKEQ. Between the trimmed V and J ends, which lost 0 bases and 8 bases, there was a span of 20 bases. The length of the CDR3 is 18 residues. CDR3 region: CASSQDVGGLWGDSPLHF. In DNA form, the CDR3 reads TGTGCCAGCAGCCAAGATGTCGGGGGGCTCTGGGGGGATTCACCCCTCCACTTT.

This chain links TRBV24-1 with TRBJ2-2; D gene ambiguous. Germline CDR1 and CDR2: KGHDR and SFDVKD. The CDR3 length is 12 residues. V dropped 4 bases and J dropped 4 bases, with 3 bases sitting between them. CDR3 residues: CATSDFTGELFF. The CDR3 coding sequence is TGTGCCACCAGTGACTTCACCGGGGAGCTGTTTTTT.

The gene calls are TRBV6-2 or TRBV6-3 and TRBJ2-5; D is perhaps TRBD2 (6 bases). There are 13 residues in the CDR3. V was clipped by 6 bases and J by 5 bases, with 13 bases between them. From germline, CDR1 is MNHEY and CDR2 SVGEGT. CDR3 in DNA: TGTGCCAGCAGCCCGGGGGAAAGGGAGACCCAGTACTTC. Translation: CASSPGERETQYF.

The CDR3 reads CSVGQGGGNTIYF. The DNA of the CDR3 is TGCAGCGTGGGACAGGGCGGGGGAAACACCATATATTTT. V usage is TRBV29-1 and J usage is TRBJ1-3, with TRBD1 matching 9 bases. V shed 6 bases and J 4 bases; nucleotides not matched to a gene: 4. There are 13 residues in the CDR3. Looked up from germline, CDR1 is SQVTM and CDR2 is ANQGSEA. Based on the CDR3 plus reference TRBV29-1 and TRBJ1-3, the full variable domain is SAVISQKPSRDICQRGTSLTIQCQVDSQVTMMFWYRQQPGQSLTLIATANQGSEATYESGFVIDKFPISRPNLTFSTLTVSNMSPEDSSIYLCSVGQGGGNTIYFGEGSWLTVV.

The chain carries TRBV25-1 and TRBJ2-7, with 10 bases that match TRBD2. Germline trimming cut 3 bases from V and 7 bases from J; bases unmatched to any gene: 3. In germline, CDR1 is MGHDK, CDR2 SYGVNS. The CDR3 is 13 amino acids. This CDR3 is CASSEWTSGEQYV. The CDR3 DNA follows: TGTGCCAGCAGTGAGTGGACTAGCGGTGAGCAGTACGTC.

On this clonotype itself: A junction end diverges from the germline sequence, so it may reflect a read error. This sequence joins TRBV2 and TRBJ2-1, with no clear D. Looked up from germline, CDR1 is SNHLY and CDR2 is FYNNEI. This CDR3 region has 11 residues. CDR3 in DNA: TGTGCCAGCAGTGGTCTAGAAGTTCCAGTCTTC. Translation gives CASSGLEVPVF.

The rearrangement uses TRBV11-1 and TRBJ2-3; possibly TRBD1 for D (6 bases). The CDR3 runs to 16 residues. V dropped 5 bases and J dropped 6 bases, with 21 bases sitting between them. CDR1 and CDR2 from the germline V gene are SGHAT and FQDESV (reference sequence). The CDR3 spells CASSVHRVAGSDTQYF. For the CDR3, the DNA is TGTGCCAGCAGCGTACACAGGGTAGCAGGGTCTGATACGCAGTATTTT.